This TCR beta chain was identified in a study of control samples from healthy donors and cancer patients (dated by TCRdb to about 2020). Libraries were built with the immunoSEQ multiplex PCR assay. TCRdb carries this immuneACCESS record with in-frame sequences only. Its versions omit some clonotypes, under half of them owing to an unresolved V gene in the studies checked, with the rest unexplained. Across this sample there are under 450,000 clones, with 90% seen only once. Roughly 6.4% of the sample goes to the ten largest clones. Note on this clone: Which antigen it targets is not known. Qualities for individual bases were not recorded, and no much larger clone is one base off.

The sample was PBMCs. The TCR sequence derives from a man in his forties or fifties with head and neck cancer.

The sequence in DNA is TGTGCCAGCAGCTTAGGAGTCAGGGAAGCAACTAATGAAAAACTGTTTTTT. This codes for CASSLGVREATNEKLFF. The rearrangement joined TRBV11-2 to TRBJ1-4; TRBD1 is a possible D gene, resting on 5 matching bases. The CDR3 spans 17 residues, from the cysteine through the phenylalanine. Only the CDR3 DNA stays, 51 bases, in frame from base 1. V and J lose 1 base and 0 bases, and a span of 12 bases separates them. CDR1 is given as SGHAT and CDR2 as FQNNGV, both from the germline V gene.